This passage covers 31 T cell receptor beta chains from one sample sequenced in a study of cytotoxic CD8 clonotypes in ibrutinib-treated CLL. Clones were sequenced by immunoSEQ multiplex PCR, and TCRdb holds only the in-frame ones, with some missing. Of about 50,000 clones listed, more than 45% are singletons. The sequenced sample was PBMCs, obtained after 12 months of ibrutinib treatment. The receptors here all came from a human donor with chronic lymphocytic leukemia.

The chain carries TRBV30 and TRBJ2-1, with no clear D. Germline CDR1 reads GTSNPN; CDR2 reads SVGIG (reference sequence). The length of the CDR3 is 11 residues. The germline V and J ends were trimmed by 0 bases and 7 bases, with 4 bases remaining between them. This CDR3 is CAWSVGNEQFF. The CDR3, as DNA: TGTGCCTGGAGTGTGGGGAATGAGCAGTTCTTC.

This chain joins TRBV29-1 and TRBJ1-1; D gene uncertain. With 6 bases removed from V and 2 bases from J, the gap between germline ends came to 16 bases. The CDR3 totals 14 residues. Germline CDR1 reads SQVTM; CDR2 reads ANQGSEA. The CDR3 sequence is CSVRWSGRNTEAFF. Written as DNA, the CDR3 is TGCAGCGTCCGGTGGTCCGGCAGAAACACTGAAGCTTTCTTT.

This clone has only a few counts. This chain uses TRBV28 with TRBJ1-2, with TRBD1 identical over 9 bases. The V and J ends lost 4 bases and 8 bases, in that order; junction bases with no gene match: 5. This CDR3 comprises 13 residues. CDR1 is MDHEN, CDR2 SYDVKM, per germline. DNA of the CDR3: TGTGCCAGCAGTTCGGGGACAGGGAGCGGCTACACCTTC. It is translated as CASSSGTGSGYTF.

The V call is TRBV19, the J call TRBJ1-5; D call uncertain. This CDR3 spans 14 amino acids. Germline V lookup: CDR1 LNHDA, CDR2 SQIVND (reference sequence). V lost 0 bases and J 1 base, leaving 4 bases between the germline ends. In nucleotides, the CDR3 is TGTGCCAGTAGTATAGAGACGAGCAATCAGCCCCAGCATTTT. Protein sequence: CASSIETSNQPQHF.

The chain couples TRBV7-3 to TRBJ2-7; no clear D gene. V was clipped by 5 bases and J by 1 base, with 12 bases between them. CDR3 size: 14 residues. Germline CDR1 is SGHTA and CDR2 is FQGTGA. The CDR3 loop reads CASSQGSTSYEQYF. CDR3 nucleotides: TGTGCCAGCAGCCAAGGGTCGACTTCCTACGAGCAGTACTTC.

This clone was observed a few times. The chain has TRBV29-1 and TRBJ2-7, with a tentative D call TRBD2 (5 bases). CDR3 size: 12 residues. CDR1 and CDR2 (germline): SQVTM, ANQGSEA. With 4 bases removed from V and 7 bases from J, the gap between germline ends came to 14 bases. The CDR3: CSVASGLREQYF. The CDR3 bases are TGCAGCGTTGCGAGCGGACTCCGAGAGCAGTACTTC.

In this sample, this clone turned up a few times. V is TRBV6-4 and J is TRBJ2-1; D ambiguous. The CDR3 spans 15 residues. Trimming stripped 5 bases from V and 3 bases from J, with 14 bases between. Germline assignment: CDR1 MRHNA and CDR2 SNTAGT. CDR3 protein: CASSLRADNYNEQFF. DNA of the CDR3: TGTGCCAGCAGTTTACGGGCAGACAACTACAATGAGCAGTTCTTC.

This clone was counted between two and nine times. The rearrangement uses TRBV7-2 and TRBJ2-7; no clear D. V lost 0 bases to trimming and J lost 4 bases, with 10 bases between them. CDR3 length equals 14 residues. CDR1 is SGHTA and CDR2 is FQGNSA in the germline V gene. The CDR3 region has the DNA TGTGCCAGCAGCTTAGCCGCCGGAAGATACGAGCAGTACTTC. Translation: CASSLAAGRYEQYF.

CDR3 sequence reads: CASSLDRNQPQHF. The DNA for the CDR3 is TGCGCCAGCAGCTTGGATCGCAATCAGCCCCAGCATTTT. This chain joins TRBV5-1 and TRBJ1-5; D is unclear. The germline V gene encodes CDR1 SGHRS and CDR2 YFSETQ. V shed 0 bases and J shed 2 bases, with 3 bases lying between them. This CDR3 has 13 residues.

This rearrangement joins TRBV19 to TRBJ2-3, with 8 bases matching TRBD1. Per the germline V gene, CDR1 is LNHDA and CDR2 is SQIVND (reference sequence). The V segment lost 10 bases and the J segment 3 bases; nucleotides outside the gene matches: 3. The CDR3 spans 12 residues. The DNA for the CDR3 is TGTGCCACCCGGACAGGGACAGATACGCAGTATTTT. It is translated as CATRTGTDTQYF.

This clone showed up just once. The J gene is TRBJ2-3, the V gene TRBV9; D tentatively fits TRBD1 or TRBD2 (5 bases each). With 4 bases removed from V and 7 bases from J, the gap between germline ends came to 31 bases. Germline V gives CDR1 SGDLS, CDR2 YYNGEE. CDR3 length: 19 amino acids. The CDR3 region has the DNA TGTGCCAGCAGCCCCCCAGCAACAGAGGGGATCTCACAGCTTAATACGCAGTATTTT. Amino acids: CASSPPATEGISQLNTQYF.

The CDR3 reads CASSPGYGQGATNTEAFF. DNA for the CDR3: TGTGCCAGCTCACCAGGGTATGGACAGGGGGCGACGAACACTGAAGCTTTCTTT. This chain uses TRBV18 with TRBJ1-1; 11 nucleotides match TRBD1. The V segment lost 2 bases and the J segment 1 base; nucleotides outside the gene matches: 9. The germline CDR1 and CDR2 sequences are KGHSH and LQKENI. This CDR3 is 18 amino acids long. Combining the CDR3 with reference TRBV18 and TRBJ1-1 gives the whole variable domain NAGVMQNPRHLVRRRGQEARLRCSPMKGHSHVYWYRQLPEEGLKFMVYLQKENIIDESGMPKERFSAEFPKEGPSILRIQQVVRGDSAAYFCASSPGYGQGATNTEAFFGQGTRLTVV.

The chain employs TRBV5-1 and TRBJ2-7; TRBD1 agrees at 11 bases. Germline-derived CDR1 and CDR2 are SGHRS and YFSETQ. The V segment lost 4 bases and the J segment 6 bases; nucleotides outside the gene matches: 6. The CDR3 runs to 14 residues. Here the CDR3 reads CASSGTGGSLEQYF. Written as DNA, the CDR3 is TGCGCCAGCAGCGGGACAGGGGGATCGCTCGAGCAGTACTTC. The full variable domain, in which reference TRBV5-1 and TRBJ2-7 provide the parts outside the CDR3, is KAGVTQTPRYLIKTRGQQVTLSCSPISGHRSVSWYQQTPGQGLQFLFEYFSETQRNKGNFPGRFSGRQFSNSRSEMNVSTLELGDSALYLCASSGTGGSLEQYFGPGTRLTVT.

The chain employs TRBV28 and TRBJ2-3; D is tentatively TRBD1 or TRBD2 (6 bases each). This CDR3 is built from 16 residues. The germline V gene encodes CDR1 MDHEN and CDR2 SYDVKM. The V and J ends lost 8 bases and 5 bases respectively, with 23 bases between them. The CDR3 is CASGPRKRGELDTQYF. CDR3 coding DNA: TGTGCCAGCGGCCCCCGTAAAAGGGGGGAGTTAGATACGCAGTATTTT.

The chain recombines TRBV5-6 with TRBJ1-5; a weak D match, TRBD1 (6 bases). The CDR3 consists of 14 residues. Germline CDR1 and CDR2: SGHDT and YYEEEE. Trimming stripped 5 bases from V and 5 bases from J, with 14 bases between. The CDR3 DNA is TGTGCCAGCAGTCTCCGGGACATAGATCAGCCCCAGCATTTT. It translates to CASSLRDIDQPQHF.

The J gene is TRBJ1-1, the V gene TRBV5-1; TRBD1 might be the D (6 bases). Germline CDR1 SGHRS, CDR2 YFSETQ. Trimming removed 3 bases at V and 1 base at J, with 13 bases between. The CDR3 extends over 15 amino acids. The CDR3 region has the DNA TGCGCCAGCAGCTACGAATCAGGGGAGAACACTGAAGCTTTCTTT. Its translation: CASSYESGENTEAFF.

The chain combines TRBV19 with TRBJ1-5; TRBD1 aligns across 10 bases. V gave up 4 bases and J gave up 4 bases; unmatched junction bases: 4. Germline lookup yields CDR1 LNHDA and CDR2 SQIVND (reference sequence). CDR3 length: 15 residues. Written as DNA, the CDR3 is TGTGCCAGTAGTACGGACAGGGGGTCTAATCAGCCCCAGCATTTT. It codes for CASSTDRGSNQPQHF.

V is TRBV5-1 and J is TRBJ1-1, with no clear D. The germline V gene encodes CDR1 SGHRS and CDR2 YFSETQ. The CDR3 is 15 residues long. The germline V and J ends were trimmed by 4 bases and 1 base, with 14 bases remaining between them. The CDR3 spells CASSPSGKTNTEAFF. The CDR3 nucleotides read TGCGCCAGCAGCCCTTCTGGGAAAACGAACACTGAAGCTTTCTTT.

This clone has ten or more counts. This sequence joins TRBV7-2 and TRBJ1-2; tentatively, D is TRBD1 (6 bases). Per germline, CDR1 SGHTA and CDR2 FQGNSA. The V and J ends lost 2 bases and 2 bases respectively, with 12 bases between them. The CDR3 spans 15 residues. This CDR3 reads CASSLKTGQNYGYTF. In DNA, the CDR3 is TGTGCCAGCAGCTTAAAGACAGGACAGAACTATGGCTACACCTTC.

This clone was detected only a few times. The V call is TRBV7-2, the J call TRBJ1-5; possibly TRBD1 for D (6 bases). The CDR3 is 14 amino acids. The germline V and J ends were trimmed by 3 bases and 6 bases, with 12 bases remaining between them. The germline CDR1 and CDR2 sequences are SGHTA and FQGNSA. In nucleotides, the CDR3 is TGTGCCAGCAGCTTGTCAGGGGCTAGTCAGCCCCAGCATTTT. It yields the protein CASSLSGASQPQHF.

In its sample, this clone ranks as medium-sized. The rearrangement links TRBV6-5 to TRBJ2-5, with 11 bases lining up with TRBD2. The CDR3 loop spans 16 amino acids. From germline, CDR1 is MNHEY and CDR2 SVGAGI. V gave up 2 bases and J gave up 7 bases; unmatched junction bases: 9. The chain's CDR3 is CASSYGASGGFPTQYF. The CDR3 DNA is TGTGCCAGCAGTTACGGGGCTAGCGGGGGGTTCCCGACCCAGTACTTC.

The chain joins TRBV11-3 to TRBJ2-5; D may be TRBD1 or TRBD2 (6 bases each). Germline CDR1 reads SGHNT; CDR2 reads YENEEA. This CDR3 contains 15 residues. The ends were cut back, 5 bases at V and 5 bases at J, with 18 bases in the middle. The DNA for the CDR3 is TGTGCCAGCAGCCCGCGGGGAAACCAGGGGGAGACCCAGTACTTC. It translates to CASSPRGNQGETQYF. The variable domain in full, with the rest retrieved from reference TRBV11-3 and TRBJ2-5, is EAGVVQSPRYKIIEKKQPVAFWCNPISGHNTLYWYLQNLGQGPELLIRYENEEAVDDSQLPKDRFSAERLKGVDSTLKIQPAELGDSAVYLCASSPRGNQGETQYFGPGTRLLVL.

The sample holds many counts of this clone. V and J are TRBV28 and TRBJ2-7, with 8 bases aligning to TRBD1. Germline lookup yields CDR1 MDHEN and CDR2 SYDVKM. This CDR3 has 15 residues. Trimming cost V 4 bases and J 0 bases; bases outside gene matches: 5. DNA of the CDR3: TGTGCCAGCAGTTCCAGGGGGCGTAACTCCTACGAGCAGTACTTC. It yields the protein CASSSRGRNSYEQYF.

This chain uses TRBV6-6 with TRBJ2-1; 8 nucleotides align to TRBD1. V gave up 7 bases and J gave up 0 bases; unmatched junction bases: 2. Germline V gene lookup returns CDR1 MNHNY and CDR2 SVGAGI (reference sequence). This CDR3 is 14 amino acids long. The CDR3 DNA sequence: TGTGCCAGCACCGACAGGGGCTCCTACAATGAGCAGTTCTTC. Encoded protein: CASTDRGSYNEQFF.

CDR3 region: CASSDGLQVGYTF. CDR3 DNA sequence: TGTGCCAGCAGTGATGGCCTTCAAGTTGGCTACACCTTC. This chain joins TRBV6-1 and TRBJ1-2, with D unresolved. The CDR3 spans 13 residues. V lost 3 bases, J lost 7 bases, and 12 bases lay in between. CDR1 is MNHNS, CDR2 SASEGT, per germline.

The rearrangement links TRBV18 to TRBJ2-3; D tentatively fits TRBD1 or TRBD2 (5 bases each). With 3 bases removed from V and 1 base from J, the gap between germline ends came to 11 bases. The CDR3 extends over 15 amino acids. Germline CDR1 is KGHSH and CDR2 is LQKENI. This chain's CDR3 is CASSPPGRRTDTQYF. The CDR3 region has the DNA TGTGCCAGCTCACCTCCGGGACGTCGCACAGATACGCAGTATTTT.

This clone has more than one count but fewer than ten. The CDR3 spells CASSPAGQAHEQYF. The CDR3 region has the DNA TGTGCCAGCTCACCAGCAGGTCAAGCCCACGAGCAGTACTTC. This rearrangement joins TRBV18 to TRBJ2-7; D gene uncertain. The CDR3 has 14 residues. Germline CDR1 reads KGHSH; CDR2 reads LQKENI. The V and J ends lost 2 bases and 5 bases respectively, with 13 bases between them.

The CDR3, as DNA: TGTGCCAGCAGCCCCGAGGACAGCACTAACTATGGCTACACCTTC. It codes for CASSPEDSTNYGYTF. The rearrangement joins TRBV9 to TRBJ1-2; D is perhaps TRBD1 (6 bases). Deletions cut 4 bases from V and 0 bases from J, with 13 bases between. The CDR3 consists of 15 residues. Germline CDR1 is SGDLS and CDR2 is YYNGEE.

The sample holds a few counts of this clone. CDR3 nucleotide sequence: TGTGCCAGCAGACTACAGGAGTCCTACGAGCAGTACTTC. Translation: CASRLQESYEQYF. This rearrangement joins TRBV28 to TRBJ2-7, with D possibly matching TRBD1 (5 bases). Germline CDR1 and CDR2: MDHEN and SYDVKM. With 6 bases removed from V and 1 base from J, the gap between germline ends came to 10 bases. The CDR3 totals 13 residues.

The rearrangement links TRBV7-2 to TRBJ1-2; 7 bases line up with TRBD1. The CDR3 extends over 14 amino acids. CDR1 SGHTA and CDR2 FQGNSA come from the germline V gene. The V and J ends lost 6 bases and 0 bases, in that order; junction bases with no gene match: 4. CDR3 region: CASRSGTANYGYTF. The CDR3 DNA reads as TGTGCCAGCAGGTCCGGGACAGCTAACTATGGCTACACCTTC.

The table lists this clone with a few counts. The CDR3 loop reads CASSLELSPNYGYTF. In DNA, the CDR3 is TGCGCCAGCAGCTTGGAGCTCAGTCCTAACTATGGCTACACCTTC. The chain couples TRBV5-1 to TRBJ1-2; D uncertain. V dropped 0 bases and J dropped 0 bases, with 9 bases sitting between them. The length of the CDR3 is 15 residues. Germline CDR1 is SGHRS and CDR2 is YFSETQ.